The rows below give T cell receptor beta chains drawn from one sample of a study of T cell responses to AZD1222 COVID-19 vaccine. Only in-frame clones appear in the TCRdb table, and some are missing; sequencing was by immunoSEQ multiplex PCR. The profile covers 150,000 to 200,000 clones, with around 88% appearing a single time and around 10% taken by the ten largest. Sample: peripheral blood, taken 28 days after the second AZD1222 dose. These receptors came from an adult who received the AZD1222 COVID-19 vaccine. The CDR3 runs from the conserved cysteine through the conserved F or W. The order of the fields is clone size, J gene, V gene, D gene, CDR3 DNA, CDR3 protein. D genes are given only for firm matches. Clone size appears in some rows only: once, few, many, or a class for an expanded clone.

>-|TRBJ1-2|TRBV6-5|TRBD1
TGTGCCAGCAGCCGTTCCCGGACAGGGTCCTACACCTTC
CASSRSRTGSYTF
>-|TRBJ2-2|TRBV25-1|-
TGTGCCAGCAGTGTGGGGGCGAACACCGGGGAGCTGTTTTTT
CASSVGANTGELFF
>-|TRBJ2-3|TRBV7-2|TRBD2
TGTGCCAGCAGCTCAGGAGTTTTAGCGGGGGGACCATCTTCAGATACGCAGTATTTT
CASSSGVLAGGPSSDTQYF
>-|TRBJ2-2|TRBV7-3|TRBD1
TGTGCCAGCAGCTCACAGGGGCCCCCGAACACCGGGGAGCTGTTTTTT
CASSSQGPPNTGELFF
>-|TRBJ1-3|TRBV19|-
TGTGCCAGTAGTCCAGCAAGTCTCTCTGGAAACACCATATATTTT
CASSPASLSGNTIYF
>-|TRBJ1-4|TRBV18|-
TGTGCCAGCTCACCCGGGCCCAGCTCAACTAATGAAAAACTGTTTTTT
CASSPGPSSTNEKLFF
>-|TRBJ1-1|TRBV9|TRBD1
TGTGCCAGCAGCGCCCGACAGGGGATGAACACTGAAGCTTTCTTT
CASSARQGMNTEAFF
>-|TRBJ1-2|TRBV2|-
TGTGCCAGCAAGAATGAAGGAGGGTCTAACTATGGCTACACCTTC
CASKNEGGSNYGYTF
>-|TRBJ1-2|TRBV27|TRBD1
TGTGCCAGCAGTCCAAGGACAGGGGGCAAGGACTATGGCTACACCTTC
CASSPRTGGKDYGYTF
>-|TRBJ1-1|TRBV12-5|-
TGTGCTAGTGGTTTGCGAGAGGGTGAAGCTTTCTTT
CASGLREGEAFF
>-|TRBJ2-5|TRBV6-2/TRBV6-3|TRBD1
TGTGCCAGCAGTTACTGGGGACAGGGGCGAGAGACCCAGTACTTC
CASSYWGQGRETQYF
>-|TRBJ2-7|TRBV2|TRBD1
TGTGCCAGCAAAAGGACAGGGATGGGCTACGAGCAGTACTTC
CASKRTGMGYEQYF
>-|TRBJ1-1|TRBV19|-
TGTGCCACACAACCGGCCCTTGGGTACACTGAAGCTTTCTTT
CATQPALGYTEAFF
>-|TRBJ2-2|TRBV3-1/TRBV3-2|TRBD2
TGTGCCAGCAGCCAGGGGGGGGCGAACACCGGGGAGCTGTTTTTT
CASSQGGANTGELFF
>-|TRBJ1-2|TRBV19|TRBD1
TGTGCCAGTAGTTTGGGAACAGGACAGGTTGATGGCTACACCTTC
CASSLGTGQVDGYTF
>-|TRBJ2-7|TRBV6-6|TRBD2
TGTGCCAGCAGTTGGGGGGGAGGGAGATACGAGCAGTACTTC
CASSWGGGRYEQYF
>-|TRBJ2-4|TRBV5-4|TRBD1
TGTGCCAGCAGCCCGGGCGGGACAGGGTCCACCCTAGCCAAAAACATTCAGTACTTC
CASSPGGTGSTLAKNIQYF
>-|TRBJ1-3|TRBV11-1|TRBD1
TGTGCCAGCAGCCTTGGGACAGGGAGCTCTGGAAACACCATATATTTT
CASSLGTGSSGNTIYF
>-|TRBJ2-7|TRBV2|-
TGTGCCAGCACCCCTAGGACCTCTACCCTCTACGAGCAGTACTTC
CASTPRTSTLYEQYF
>-|TRBJ2-3|TRBV6-2/TRBV6-3|TRBD2
TGTGCCAGCAGTTACTCCCCCCCAGGGCTAGCGGGGGTGAGCACAGATACGCAGTATTTT
CASSYSPPGLAGVSTDTQYF
>-|TRBJ1-2|TRBV6-1|-
TGTGCCAGCAGTGATAAGGGCAGCCCGAGTGACTATGGCTACACCTTC
CASSDKGSPSDYGYTF
>-|TRBJ2-7|TRBV5-6|-
TGTGCCAGCAGCTCGACCATTAGAAGACCGACGACTCGGCCCTACGAGCAGTACTTC
CASSSTIRRPTTRPYEQYF
>-|TRBJ1-1|TRBV29-1|TRBD1
TGCAGCGCCTCCAGGGGGGACACTGAAGCTTTCTTT
CSASRGDTEAFF
>-|TRBJ2-5|TRBV11-2|TRBD1
TGTGCCAGCAGCTTGATCCTTGGGCCAGGGGGAAAAGAGACCCAGTACTTC
CASSLILGPGGKETQYF
>once|TRBJ2-1|TRBV7-3|-
TGTGCCAGCAGCTTAGAAGGGGTTTCCTACAATGAGCAGTTCTTC
CASSLEGVSYNEQFF
>-|TRBJ2-7|TRBV6-5|-
TGTGCCAGCAAGATGCAGCCGAGCTCCTACGAGCAGTACTTC
CASKMQPSSYEQYF
>-|TRBJ2-1|TRBV5-1|-
TGCGCCAGCAGCTTCGGTGGGGACCCCTCCTACAATGAGCAGTTCTTC
CASSFGGDPSYNEQFF
>-|TRBJ2-7|TRBV6-6|-
TGTGCCAGCAGAAAGAGCCGGGACACATACGAGCAGTACTTC
CASRKSRDTYEQYF
>-|TRBJ2-2|TRBV9|-
TGTGCCAGCAGCGTAGCCGATAACACCGGGGAGCTGTTTTTT
CASSVADNTGELFF
>-|TRBJ1-1|TRBV6-2/TRBV6-3|TRBD1
TGTGCCAGCAGTTACGACAGGGCCACTGAAGCTTTCTTT
CASSYDRATEAFF
>-|TRBJ1-2|TRBV7-2|-
TGTGCCAGCAGCTTGGTTGACTATGGCTACACCTTC
CASSLVDYGYTF
>-|TRBJ1-1|TRBV19|-
TGTGCCAGTAGTCCCCTCCGGAGGTCCGGAAACACTGAAGCTTTCTTT
CASSPLRRSGNTEAFF
>-|TRBJ1-1|TRBV6-5|-
TGTGCCAGCAGTTACGGTAGAGGGAACACTGAAGCTTTCTTT
CASSYGRGNTEAFF
>once|TRBJ2-5|TRBV2|-
TGTGCCACGGGGAAAAGGGCCCAAGAGACCCAGTACTTC
CATGKRAQETQYF
>-|TRBJ2-3|TRBV5-4|-
TGTGCCAGCAGCTTGGCACAGGTTGGGACAGATACGCAGTATTTT
CASSLAQVGTDTQYF
>-|TRBJ1-6|TRBV19|TRBD1
TGTGCCAGTAGCGACAGGGGAAATTCACCCCTCCACTTT
CASSDRGNSPLHF
>-|TRBJ1-3|TRBV11-2|-
TGTGCCAGCAGCTTACCGGGGGTCTCTGGAAACACCATATATTTT
CASSLPGVSGNTIYF
>-|TRBJ1-2|TRBV28|TRBD1
TGTGCCAGCAGTTTGCCGGGACAGGGAAATGGCTACACCTTC
CASSLPGQGNGYTF
>-|TRBJ2-1|TRBV7-2|-
TGTGCCAGCAGCTTACGAGGACAGTCCTACAATGAGCAGTTCTTC
CASSLRGQSYNEQFF
>-|TRBJ1-2|TRBV28|-
TGTGCCAGCAGTCCCCTAGGGGGTGATGCCTATGGCTACACCTTC
CASSPLGGDAYGYTF
>-|TRBJ1-5|TRBV30|TRBD1
TGTGCCTGGAGTGCCCGGGACAGAAATAGCAATCAGCCCCAGCATTTT
CAWSARDRNSNQPQHF
>-|TRBJ2-2|TRBV3-1/TRBV3-2|-
TGTGCCAGCAGCCCGCTAGCGACCGGGGAGCTGTTTTTT
CASSPLATGELFF
>-|TRBJ1-1|TRBV30|-
TGTGCCTGGAGTACAACGGTGAACACTGAAGCTTTCTTT
CAWSTTVNTEAFF